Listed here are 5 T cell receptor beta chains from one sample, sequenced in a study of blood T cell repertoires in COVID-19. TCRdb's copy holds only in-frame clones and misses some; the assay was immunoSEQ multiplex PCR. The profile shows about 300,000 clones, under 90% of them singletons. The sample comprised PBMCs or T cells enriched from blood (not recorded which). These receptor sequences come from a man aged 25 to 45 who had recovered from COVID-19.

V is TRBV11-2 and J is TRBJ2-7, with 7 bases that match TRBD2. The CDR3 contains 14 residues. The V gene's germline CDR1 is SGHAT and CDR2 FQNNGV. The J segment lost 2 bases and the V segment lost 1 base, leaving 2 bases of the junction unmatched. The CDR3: CASSLAGGAYEQYF. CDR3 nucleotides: TGTGCCAGCAGCTTAGCGGGAGGAGCCTACGAGCAGTACTTC.

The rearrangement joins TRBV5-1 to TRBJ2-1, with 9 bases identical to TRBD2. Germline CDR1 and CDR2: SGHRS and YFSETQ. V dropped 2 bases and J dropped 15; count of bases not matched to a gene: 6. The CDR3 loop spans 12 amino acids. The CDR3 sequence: CASSFGLAGPFF. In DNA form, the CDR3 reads TGCGCCAGCAGCTTTGGTCTAGCGGGACCGTTCTTC.

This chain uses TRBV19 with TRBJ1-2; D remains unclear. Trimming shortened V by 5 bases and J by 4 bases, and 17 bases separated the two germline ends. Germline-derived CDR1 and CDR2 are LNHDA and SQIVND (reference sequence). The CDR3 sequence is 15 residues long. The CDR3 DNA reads TGTGCCAGTAGTGAGCCAGGATTCGCCCCCTATGGCTACACCTTC. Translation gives CASSEPGFAPYGYTF.

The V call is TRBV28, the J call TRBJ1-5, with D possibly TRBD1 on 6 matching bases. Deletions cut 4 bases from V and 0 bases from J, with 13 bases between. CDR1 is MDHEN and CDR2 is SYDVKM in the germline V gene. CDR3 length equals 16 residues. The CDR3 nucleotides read TGTGCCAGCAGTTCAATGGACAGTCCTAGCAATCAGCCCCAGCATTTT. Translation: CASSSMDSPSNQPQHF. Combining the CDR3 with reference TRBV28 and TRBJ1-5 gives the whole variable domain DVKVTQSSRYLVKRTGEKVFLECVQDMDHENMFWYRQDPGLGLRLIYFSYDVKMKEKGDIPEGYSVSREKKERFSLILESASTNQTSMYLCASSSMDSPSNQPQHFGDGTRLSIL.

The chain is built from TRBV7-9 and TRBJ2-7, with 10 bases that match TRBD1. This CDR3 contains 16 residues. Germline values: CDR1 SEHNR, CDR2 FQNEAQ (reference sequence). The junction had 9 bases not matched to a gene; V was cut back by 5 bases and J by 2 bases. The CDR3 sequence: CASSPSSGTGAYEQYF. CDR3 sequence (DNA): TGTGCCAGCAGCCCAAGTTCCGGGACAGGGGCCTACGAGCAGTACTTC.